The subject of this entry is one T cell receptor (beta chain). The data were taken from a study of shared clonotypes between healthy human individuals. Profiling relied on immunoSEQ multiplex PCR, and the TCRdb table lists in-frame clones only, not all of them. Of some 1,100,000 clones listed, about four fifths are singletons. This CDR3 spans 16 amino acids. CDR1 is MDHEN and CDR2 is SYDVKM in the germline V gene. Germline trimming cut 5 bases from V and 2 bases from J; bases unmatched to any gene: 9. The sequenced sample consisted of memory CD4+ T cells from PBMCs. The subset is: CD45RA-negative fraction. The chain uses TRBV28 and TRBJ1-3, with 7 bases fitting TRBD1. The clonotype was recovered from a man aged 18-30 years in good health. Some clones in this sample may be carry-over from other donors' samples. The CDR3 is CASSRPDREAGNTIYF. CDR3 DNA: TGTGCCAGCAGTCGACCTGACAGGGAGGCTGGAAACACCATATATTTT. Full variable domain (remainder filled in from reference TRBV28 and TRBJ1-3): DVKVTQSSRYLVKRTGEKVFLECVQDMDHENMFWYRQDPGLGLRLIYFSYDVKMKEKGDIPEGYSVSREKKERFSLILESASTNQTSMYLCASSRPDREAGNTIYFGEGSWLTVV.